Below are 27 T cell receptor beta chains sequenced from a single sample in a study of yellow fever vaccine responses in identical twins. One entry per CDR3 protein, called by TCRdb with MiXCR from the RT-PCR reads. In the table there are fewer than 5,000 distinct CDR3 sequences, roughly 85% of which are singletons. The sequencing used T cells from blood (PBMCs), unsorted or a sorted subset (not recorded which), collected before or after yellow fever vaccination (not recorded which). These TCRs come from a woman aged 18-30 years who received the yellow fever vaccine.

V and J are TRBV29-1 and TRBJ2-3, with no clear D. Germline CDR1 SQVTM, CDR2 ANQGSEA. This CDR3 is 15 amino acids long. V lost 4 bases and J lost 0, with 14 bases in between. This CDR3 reads CSVGLASASTDTQYF. The CDR3 region has the DNA TGCAGCGTTGGGCTGGCCTCTGCTAGCACAGATACGCAGTATTTT.

In this sample, this clonotype turned up a few times. The chain combines TRBV29-1 with TRBJ2-3; TRBD2 matches 8 bases. The length of the CDR3 is 15 residues. Germline V gene lookup returns CDR1 SQVTM and CDR2 ANQGSEA. With V trimmed by 7 bases and J by 0 bases, 9 bases remained unmatched. CDR3 residues: CSAHGGGRSTDTQYF. CDR3 sequence (DNA): TGCAGCGCCCACGGGGGGGGCCGGAGCACAGATACGCAGTATTTT.

This chain joins TRBV23-1 and TRBJ2-5; possibly TRBD2 for D (6 bases). TRBV23-1 is given ORF status, its function remaining uncertain. Trimming removed 4 bases at V and 1 base at J, with 16 bases between. The CDR3 is 16 amino acids. In DNA form, the CDR3 reads TGCGCCAGCAGTCTCCTAGCGCGAGGGGCCCAAGAGACCCAGTACTTC. The encoded protein is CASSLLARGAQETQYF.

In its sample, this clonotype was seen once. The V call is TRBV7-9, the J call TRBJ1-6, with 7 bases aligning to TRBD1. The germline gives CDR1 SEHNR, CDR2 FQNEAQ (reference sequence). With 1 base clipped from V and 7 bases from J, the junction kept 1 base outside the gene matches. This CDR3 is built from 14 residues. The CDR3 DNA is TGTGCCAGCAGCTTAGAAGGGGGCAATTCACCCCTCCACTTT. This sequence encodes CASSLEGGNSPLHF.

The gene calls are TRBV12-3 or TRBV12-4 and TRBJ2-5; D unclear. Trimming left V 2 bases short and J 3 bases short, with 10 bases between. The CDR3 consists of 14 residues. DNA of the CDR3: TGTGCCAGCAGTTTAACGAAAAGGGAAGAGACCCAGTACTTC. It encodes CASSLTKREETQYF.

The CDR3: CASSVIPTDTQYF. For the CDR3, the DNA is TGTGCCAGCAGCGTGATTCCCACAGATACGCAGTATTTT. The V and J genes are TRBV2 and TRBJ2-3; D remains ambiguous. Germline CDR1 and CDR2: SNHLY and FYNNEI. The CDR3 has 13 residues. With 6 bases removed from V and 2 bases from J, the gap between germline ends came to 9 bases.

This clonotype was seen just once. The chain employs TRBV11-2 and TRBJ2-1; 7 nucleotides agree with TRBD1. Germline V gene lookup returns CDR1 SGHAT and CDR2 FQNNGV. CDR3 length equals 17 residues. V shed 7 bases and J 2 bases; nucleotides not matched to a gene: 14. DNA of the CDR3: TGTGCCAGCACCGCCGAGGCGACAGGGTTGACCTACAATGAGCAGTTCTTC. Protein: CASTAEATGLTYNEQFF.

V is TRBV18 and J is TRBJ1-1; D is uncertain. The CDR3 has 12 residues. V was pared by 3 bases and J by 5 bases, with 7 bases between. Germline V gene sequence: CDR1 KGHSH, CDR2 LQKENI. The CDR3 DNA sequence: TGTGCCAGCTCACCCTCGGGTACTGAAGCTTTCTTT. It yields the protein CASSPSGTEAFF.

CDR3 loop: CASSQGFAVQETQYF. For the CDR3, the DNA is TGCGCCAGCAGCCAAGGATTCGCGGTCCAAGAGACCCAGTACTTC. This chain uses TRBV4-1 with TRBJ2-5; D gene unclear. This CDR3 is built from 15 residues. Germline CDR1 reads MGHRA; CDR2 reads YSYEKL. The V and J ends lost 1 base and 1 base respectively, with 10 bases between them.

Notes on this clonotype: A junction boundary mismatches the germline segment, possibly from a read error. J is TRBJ2-3 and V is TRBV20-1; D is undetermined. Germline CDR1 reads DFQATT; CDR2 reads SNEGSKA (reference sequence). This CDR3 has 14 residues. The CDR3 region is CSVRRAPSTDTQYF. The CDR3 nucleotides read TGCAGTGTTAGACGGGCTCCTAGCACAGATACGCAGTATTTT.

V usage is TRBV18 and J usage is TRBJ2-1; D remains unclear. The CDR3 has 12 residues. CDR1 and CDR2 from the germline V gene are KGHSH and LQKENI. The V and J ends lost 0 bases and 12 bases respectively, with 9 bases between them. The CDR3 DNA is TGTGCCAGCTCACCACCGACTCTTGCGCAGTTCTTC. Protein sequence: CASSPPTLAQFF.

V is TRBV14 and J is TRBJ2-3, with no clear D. CDR1 is SGHDN and CDR2 is FVKESK in the germline V gene. The CDR3 covers 11 residues. Trimming pared 5 bases from V and 6 bases from J, leaving 6 bases between. The CDR3 DNA is TGTGCCAGCAGCAACGGGGATACGCAGTATTTT. It codes for CASSNGDTQYF.

The chain joins TRBV2 to TRBJ2-1; 9 bases line up with TRBD2. The CDR3 runs to 14 residues. Looked up from germline, CDR1 is SNHLY and CDR2 is FYNNEI. Losses at the gene ends were 3 bases for V and 5 bases for J; bases not matched to a gene: 2. Written as DNA, the CDR3 is TGTGCCAGCAGTGAGGGACTAGCTAACAATGAGCAGTTCTTC. Translating gives CASSEGLANNEQFF.

This chain uses TRBV5-4 with TRBJ2-5; D tentatively fits TRBD1 or TRBD2 (5 bases each). Germline CDR1 and CDR2: SGHNT and YYREEE (reference sequence). V shed 1 base and J shed 1 base, with 11 bases lying between them. The length of the CDR3 is 15 residues. The CDR3 nucleotides are TGTGCCAGCAGCTTGTTGTCAGGGAGCCAAGAGACCCAGTACTTC. As protein: CASSLLSGSQETQYF.

The V and J genes are TRBV27 and TRBJ2-1; D possibly matches TRBD1 or TRBD2 (5 bases each). The CDR3 has 16 amino acids. Trimming removed 3 bases from V and 1 base from J, with 13 bases in between. The germline CDR1 and CDR2 sequences are MNHEY and SMNVEV (reference sequence). CDR3 loop: CASSFLLGESYNEQFF. The CDR3 DNA sequence: TGTGCCAGCAGTTTTCTTTTGGGGGAGTCCTACAATGAGCAGTTCTTC.

The chain uses TRBV6-1 and TRBJ1-5; the D gene is possibly TRBD1 (5 bases). Trimming left V 5 bases short and J 4 bases short, with 9 bases between. CDR1 MNHNS and CDR2 SASEGT come from the germline V gene. This CDR3 region has 13 residues. CDR3 sequence: CASSLQENQPQHF. CDR3 bases: TGTGCCAGCAGTCTACAGGAAAATCAGCCCCAGCATTTT.

This clonotype has a handful of counts. The gene calls are TRBV7-9 and TRBJ2-1, with D perhaps matching TRBD1 or TRBD2 (5 bases each). V shed 3 bases and J shed 8 bases, with 11 bases lying between them. CDR1 and CDR2 from the germline V gene are SEHNR and FQNEAQ (reference sequence). The CDR3 totals 13 residues. The CDR3 sequence: CASSFWGNHEQFF. CDR3 DNA: TGTGCCAGCAGCTTTTGGGGGAACCATGAGCAGTTCTTC. The variable domain in full, completed from reference TRBV7-9 and TRBJ2-1, reads DTGVSQNPRHKITKRGQNVTFRCDPISEHNRLYWYRQTLGQGPEFLTYFQNEAQLEKSRLLSDRFSAERPKGSFSTLEIQRTEQGDSAMYLCASSFWGNHEQFFGPGTRLTVL.

The chain links TRBV4-3 to TRBJ2-1; 14 bases are a match to TRBD2. Germline CDR1 and CDR2: LGHNA and YSLEER. The CDR3 contains 15 residues. V lost 4 bases to trimming and J lost 9 bases; unmatched junction nucleotides: 5. The DNA for the CDR3 is TGCGCCAGCAGCCCGACTAGCGGGAGGGCCATTGAGCAGTTCTTC. It encodes CASSPTSGRAIEQFF.

This clonotype is a singleton in its sample. V gene TRBV4-1 combines with J gene TRBJ2-5, with TRBD2 matching over 7 bases. CDR1 and CDR2 (germline): MGHRA, YSYEKL. Unmatched junction bases numbered 7, after V lost 3 bases and J lost 3 bases. The CDR3 is 15 residues long. In DNA form, the CDR3 reads TGCGCCAGCAGCCACCCGGGAGGCGGGAAAGAGACCCAGTACTTC. It encodes CASSHPGGGKETQYF.

The chain has TRBV4-1 and TRBJ2-5; 9 bases agree with TRBD2. The junction had 11 bases not matched to a gene; V was cut back by 4 bases and J by 5 bases. From germline, CDR1 is MGHRA and CDR2 YSYEKL. The CDR3 sequence is 16 residues long. The CDR3 here is CASSPIAGEESETQYF. In DNA form, the CDR3 reads TGCGCCAGCAGCCCGATAGCGGGGGAGGAATCGGAGACCCAGTACTTC.

The chain is built from TRBV7-6 and TRBJ2-7, with 8 bases fitting TRBD2. Germline values: CDR1 SGHVS, CDR2 FNYEAQ. The CDR3 is made up of 14 amino acids. V dropped 3 bases and J dropped 5; count of bases not matched to a gene: 6. CDR3 loop: CASSFPGLGNEQYF. For the CDR3, the DNA is TGTGCCAGCAGCTTTCCGGGACTAGGGAACGAGCAGTACTTC.

The chain is built from TRBV10-3 and TRBJ2-1, with TRBD1 matching over 7 bases. J was trimmed by 6 bases and V by 0 bases; bases with no gene match: 2. The CDR3 is 14 amino acids. Germline V gene sequence: CDR1 ENHRY, CDR2 SYGVKD. CDR3 in DNA: TGTGCCATCAGTGAGTCGGGACAGTTCAATGAGCAGTTCTTC. It specifies CAISESGQFNEQFF.

The chain links TRBV15 to TRBJ2-3; TRBD1 is a possible D gene (5 bases). Germline loops: CDR1 LNHNV, CDR2 YYDKDF (reference sequence). This CDR3 has 15 residues. The germline V and J ends were trimmed by 4 bases and 0 bases, with 11 bases remaining between them. The CDR3 sequence is CATSTYRLSTDTQYF. For the CDR3, the DNA is TGTGCCACCAGCACGTACAGGCTTAGCACAGATACGCAGTATTTT.

This clonotype has just one count. The chain is built from TRBV29-1 and TRBJ2-5, with a possible D match to TRBD2 (5 bases). V gave up 4 bases and J gave up 6 bases, with 15 bases separating them. Germline CDR1 and CDR2: SQVTM and ANQGSEA. This CDR3 is 13 amino acids long. CDR3 DNA sequence: TGCAGCGTTGTGCTACTAGTTATCCAGACCCAGTACTTC. It is translated as CSVVLLVIQTQYF.

V and J are TRBV29-1 and TRBJ2-1, with D possibly called TRBD1 or TRBD2 (5 bases each). Germline CDR1 reads SQVTM; CDR2 reads ANQGSEA. The CDR3 runs to 13 residues. Trimming removed 7 bases at V and 7 bases at J, with 17 bases between. CDR3 sequence: CSAARDLVNEQFF. CDR3 nucleotide sequence: TGCAGCGCCGCAAGGGACCTTGTGAATGAGCAGTTCTTC.

The chain recombines TRBV7-3 with TRBJ1-1; the D is unclear. Germline CDR1 reads SGHTA; CDR2 reads FQGTGA. Trimming cost V 2 bases and J 4 bases, with 5 bases left between them. This CDR3 has 12 amino acids. The CDR3 reads CASSLSGTEAFF. DNA of the CDR3: TGTGCCAGCAGCTTATCGGGCACTGAAGCTTTCTTT.

V gene TRBV19 combines with J gene TRBJ1-6; D is uncertain. This CDR3 region has 14 residues. Looked up from germline, CDR1 is LNHDA and CDR2 is SQIVND (reference sequence). V gave up 7 bases and J gave up 10 bases, with 17 bases separating them. The CDR3 loop is CASNTGGLSSPLHF. The CDR3 bases are TGTGCCAGTAACACTGGCGGGTTAAGCTCACCCCTCCACTTT.